These 16 T cell receptor beta chains share one sample of origin, sequenced in a study of T cells in Graves' hyperthyroidism and ophthalmopathy. The source material, RNA transcripts, was used to amplify TCR beta CDR3 regions. First-round RT-PCR targeting the TCR CDR3 was performed with the HTBI primer set. One entry per CDR3 protein, called by TCRdb with MiXCR from the multiplex PCR reads. The table lists roughly 700,000 distinct CDR3 sequences, 17% of them singletons. Sequencing input: blood. The receptors shown here come from a man aged 45-65 years with Graves' hyperthyroidism.

This clonotype was picked up a small number of times. The chain employs TRBV5-5 and TRBJ2-2; D may match TRBD1 or TRBD2 (5 bases each). V lost 5 bases, J lost 5 bases, and 19 bases lay in between. Per germline, CDR1 SGHKS and CDR2 YYEKEE (reference sequence). There are 16 residues in the CDR3. The CDR3 region has the DNA TGTGCCAGCAGAGTTACCGGGACCCCGGGGACCGGGGAGCTGTTTTTT. Encoded protein: CASRVTGTPGTGELFF.

This clonotype showed up just a few times. V gene TRBV20-1 combines with J gene TRBJ2-1, with TRBD2 matching 12 bases. J lost 7 bases, V lost 0 bases, and 13 bases had no gene match. CDR3 size: 18 residues. The germline V gene has CDR1 DFQATT and CDR2 SNEGSKA (reference sequence). The CDR3 nucleotides are TGCAGTGCTAGAGACAAAACCCTAGCGGGAGGGCCTAGGAATGAGCAGTTCTTC. This translates into CSARDKTLAGGPRNEQFF.

This clonotype was detected ten times or more. J is TRBJ2-2 and V is TRBV12-3 or TRBV12-4; no firm D call. Trimming cost V 7 bases and J 6 bases, with 9 bases left between them. CDR3 length: 12 residues. Written as DNA, the CDR3 is TGTGCCAGCAACTTGATTGCCGGGGAGCTGTTTTTT. Translated: CASNLIAGELFF.

This chain uses TRBV18 with TRBJ2-3, with a possible D match to TRBD2 (5 bases). The CDR3 runs 11 residues. V gave up 6 bases and J gave up 7 bases, with 8 bases separating them. The germline CDR1 and CDR2 sequences are KGHSH and LQKENI. The CDR3, as DNA: TGTGCCAGCTCGAACGGGAATACGCAGTATTTT. This gives the protein CASSNGNTQYF. Based on the CDR3 plus reference TRBV18 and TRBJ2-3, the full variable domain is NAGVMQNPRHLVRRRGQEARLRCSPMKGHSHVYWYRQLPEEGLKFMVYLQKENIIDESGMPKERFSAEFPKEGPSILRIQQVVRGDSAAYFCASSNGNTQYFGPGTRLTVL.

V usage is TRBV7-9 and J usage is TRBJ2-7; 7 bases agree with TRBD1. The CDR3 covers 15 residues. CDR1 and CDR2 from the germline V gene are SEHNR and FQNEAQ (reference sequence). V lost 5 bases and J lost 6; bases outside the gene matches: 13. The CDR3 reads CASSLPNDRAREQYF. CDR3 DNA: TGTGCCAGCAGCCTACCAAATGACAGGGCCCGCGAGCAGTACTTC.

This clonotype has at least ten counts. This sequence joins TRBV29-1 and TRBJ1-1, with D perhaps matching TRBD1 (6 bases). The CDR3 runs to 12 residues. Trimming stripped 7 bases from V and 1 base from J, with 10 bases between. Germline-derived CDR1 and CDR2 are SQVTM and ANQGSEA. CDR3 in amino acids: CSAKQGNTEAFF. Written as DNA, the CDR3 is TGCAGCGCCAAACAGGGGAACACTGAAGCTTTCTTT.

This clonotype occurred many times. The chain uses TRBV11-2 and TRBJ2-2, with TRBD2 matching 12 bases. CDR3 size: 15 residues. The germline V gene encodes CDR1 SGHAT and CDR2 FQNNGV. Trimming removed 5 bases from V and 7 bases from J; junction bases left unmatched: 5. The CDR3 nucleotides read TGTGCCAGCAGCCCTCGGACTAGCGGGAACGGGGAGCTGTTTTTT. Translation: CASSPRTSGNGELFF.

V gene TRBV12-3 or TRBV12-4 combines with J gene TRBJ1-2; maybe TRBD1 (5 bases). The CDR3 extends over 13 amino acids. Trimming stripped 6 bases from V and 4 bases from J, with 12 bases between. CDR3 region: CASRQTVAYGYTF. The DNA for the CDR3 is TGTGCCAGCAGACAGACAGTTGCCTATGGCTACACCTTC.

DNA for the CDR3: TGTGCCAGCAGACAAACCGGGACGGAACACTACGAGCAGTACTTC. Translating gives CASRQTGTEHYEQYF. The chain carries TRBV7-9 and TRBJ2-7; D is tentatively TRBD1 or TRBD2 (5 bases each). Looked up from germline, CDR1 is SEHNR and CDR2 is FQNEAQ (reference sequence). The V end lost 6 bases, the J end lost 3 bases, and 18 bases lay between the germline ends. The CDR3 consists of 15 residues.

Ten or more counts support this clonotype. The chain uses TRBV28 and TRBJ2-3; TRBD1 is a possible D gene (6 bases). The germline gives CDR1 MDHEN, CDR2 SYDVKM. This CDR3 region has 18 residues. Trimming pared 2 bases from V and 2 bases from J, leaving 20 bases between. The CDR3 bases are TGTGCCAGCAGTTTACTGGGGGCCCTTAAATATAACACAGATACGCAGTATTTT. This codes for CASSLLGALKYNTDTQYF.

This clonotype was counted between two and nine times. The rearrangement joins TRBV7-6 to TRBJ2-2; D remains ambiguous. V was pared by 1 base and J by 4 bases, with 10 bases between. CDR1 is SGHVS and CDR2 is FNYEAQ in the germline V gene. This CDR3 has 15 residues. CDR3 DNA sequence: TGTGCCAGCAGCTTAGATAGAGGTGGCACCGGGGAGCTGTTTTTT. This codes for CASSLDRGGTGELFF.

This clonotype came up many times. The chain uses TRBV10-2 and TRBJ1-1; D ambiguous. The germline V and J ends were trimmed by 0 bases and 4 bases, with 6 bases remaining between them. Per germline, CDR1 WSHSY and CDR2 SAAADI. The CDR3 spans 13 residues. In nucleotides, the CDR3 is TGCGCCAGCAGTGAGTCGGGAGGCACTGAAGCTTTCTTT. Translated, it gives CASSESGGTEAFF.

V usage is TRBV20-1 and J usage is TRBJ1-2, with D unclear. Germline CDR1 is DFQATT and CDR2 is SNEGSKA (reference sequence). The V end was cut by 3 bases, the J end by 7 bases, with 12 bases between. This CDR3 is 12 amino acids long. CDR3 amino acids: CSASTGDGGYTF. CDR3 sequence (DNA): TGCAGTGCTAGTACCGGGGATGGTGGCTACACCTTC.

This clonotype was seen only a few times. The germline gene is not matched at one end of the junction; a read error may be the cause. For the CDR3, the DNA is TGTGCCAGCAGCTTGCGGGGGGCGGCGGGAGAAGAGACCCAGTACTTC. Translating it yields CASSLRGAAGEETQYF. V usage is TRBV5-1 and J usage is TRBJ2-5; 8 positions agree with TRBD2. CDR1 is SGHRS, CDR2 YFSETQ, per germline. This CDR3 is 16 amino acids long.

V is TRBV5-1 and J is TRBJ1-1, with TRBD1 matching over 7 bases. In germline, CDR1 is SGHRS, CDR2 YFSETQ. This CDR3 contains 15 residues. With 5 bases clipped from V and 5 bases from J, the junction kept 12 bases outside the gene matches. Here the CDR3 DNA reads TGCGCCAGCAGACAGGGGAGTGTCTCGGGGACTGAAGCTTTCTTT. Its translation is CASRQGSVSGTEAFF.

V usage is TRBV12-3 or TRBV12-4 and J usage is TRBJ1-6; 7 bases are a match to TRBD1. V lost 5 bases to trimming and J lost 7 bases; unmatched junction nucleotides: 8. The CDR3 totals 15 residues. This CDR3 is CASSRRDSENSPLHF. CDR3 DNA: TGTGCCAGCAGTCGCAGGGACAGTGAGAATTCACCCCTCCACTTT.